The 14 T cell receptor beta chains presented below share a single source sample, sequenced in a study of blood T cell repertoires in COVID-19 (dated by TCRdb to the early 2020s). The protocol used for the library was the immunoSEQ multiplex PCR assay. What TCRdb holds here is the immuneACCESS table cut down to in-frame rearrangements. Part of the clones is not present; checked against another copy, under half of the missing clones reflect an unresolved V gene, and the others are unexplained. The sample contains 45,000 to 65,000 clones, 87% of them found a single time. The ten biggest clones cover roughly a tenth of the sample. The sample was peripheral blood. Source of these receptors: a human donor with acute or convalescent COVID-19. The donor label of this sample is uncertain.

The CDR3 nucleotides read TGTGCCAGCAGTGGGTGGGGGCTTCAAGAGACCCAGTACTTC. It encodes CASSGWGLQETQYF. The chain uses TRBV25-1 and TRBJ2-5; D is possibly TRBD1 (6 bases). Germline CDR1 is MGHDK and CDR2 is SYGVNS. V was cut by 4 bases and J by 2 bases, with 11 bases left in between. The CDR3 is 14 amino acids.

J is TRBJ1-2 and V is TRBV19; 11 bases align to TRBD1. J lost 5 bases, V lost 5 bases, and 7 bases had no gene match. Germline CDR1 is LNHDA and CDR2 is SQIVND (reference sequence). The CDR3 runs 15 residues. CDR3: CASSSRTGGWYGYTF. CDR3 coding DNA: TGTGCCAGTAGTTCCCGGACAGGGGGCTGGTATGGCTACACCTTC.

The chain carries TRBV7-7 and TRBJ1-4; 7 nucleotides agree with TRBD1. The CDR3 length is 15 residues. Losses at the gene ends were 3 bases for V and 5 bases for J; bases not matched to a gene: 6. The germline V gene has CDR1 SSHAT and CDR2 FNYEAQ (reference sequence). Here the CDR3 reads CASSLYRGPNEKLFF. CDR3 DNA: TGTGCCAGCAGCTTGTACAGGGGACCGAATGAAAAACTGTTTTTT.

The chain couples TRBV27 to TRBJ2-2; 14 nucleotides match TRBD2. The germline V gene has CDR1 MNHEY and CDR2 SMNVEV (reference sequence). The junction had 5 bases not matched to a gene; V was cut back by 3 bases and J by 5 bases. The CDR3 consists of 17 residues. The DNA of the CDR3 is TGTGCCAGCAGTTTCGGACTAGCGGGGGGTCGGACCGGGGAGCTGTTTTTT. Protein: CASSFGLAGGRTGELFF.

The chain joins TRBV5-1 to TRBJ1-3; no definite D call. CDR1 and CDR2 from the germline V gene are SGHRS and YFSETQ. This CDR3 has 16 residues. Trimming cost V 0 bases and J 0 bases, with 10 bases left between them. For the CDR3, the DNA is TGCGCCAGCAGCTTGGATGCGATCCACTCTGGAAACACCATATATTTT. Translation: CASSLDAIHSGNTIYF.

The genes are TRBV5-1 and TRBJ1-1; a weak D match, TRBD1 (6 bases). The CDR3 runs to 15 residues. V was trimmed by 2 bases and J by 4 bases, leaving 15 bases between them. CDR1 is SGHRS and CDR2 is YFSETQ in the germline V gene. The CDR3 sequence: CASSLHWDISTEAFF. In DNA form, the CDR3 reads TGCGCCAGCAGCTTACATTGGGACATAAGCACTGAAGCTTTCTTT.

The gene calls are TRBV7-9 and TRBJ2-1, with D possibly matching TRBD1 (6 bases). Per the germline V gene, CDR1 is SEHNR and CDR2 is FQNEAQ (reference sequence). This CDR3 has 12 amino acids. The ends were cut back, 5 bases at V and 8 bases at J, with 10 bases in the middle. CDR3 nucleotides: TGTGCCAGCAGCCAGGGGATTTATGAGCAGTTCTTC. It is translated as CASSQGIYEQFF.

The sample holds a few counts of this clone. The chain is built from TRBV27 and TRBJ2-7; 7 bases agree with TRBD1. Per the germline V gene, CDR1 is MNHEY and CDR2 is SMNVEV (reference sequence). The length of the CDR3 is 12 residues. The CDR3 loop reads CASWDRSYEQYV. For the CDR3, the DNA is TGTGCTAGTTGGGACAGATCTTACGAGCAGTACGTC.

The chain employs TRBV15 and TRBJ1-3, with D unclear. The germline V gene has CDR1 LNHNV and CDR2 YYDKDF (reference sequence). Trimming shortened V by 0 bases and J by 15 bases, and 15 bases separated the two germline ends. The CDR3 consists of 13 residues. This chain's CDR3 is CATSRDGGRGKYF. The CDR3 DNA follows: TGTGCCACCAGCAGAGATGGCGGCCGGGGAAAATATTTT.

V usage is TRBV29-1 and J usage is TRBJ2-2, with 7 bases identical to TRBD2. CDR1 is SQVTM and CDR2 is ANQGSEA in the germline V gene. The CDR3 is 13 amino acids. V was clipped by 6 bases and J by 3 bases; unmatched bases: 4. As DNA, the CDR3 is TGCAGCGTGGGGAGCGGGGACACCGGGGAGCTGTTTTTT. Translation gives CSVGSGDTGELFF.

This chain links TRBV19 with TRBJ2-3, with unresolved D. The CDR3 is 13 amino acids. Germline V gene lookup returns CDR1 LNHDA and CDR2 SQIVND (reference sequence). V dropped 10 bases and J dropped 0 bases, with 11 bases sitting between them. Here the CDR3 DNA reads TGTGCCACCCAGGTTACTAGCACAGATACGCAGTATTTT. It specifies CATQVTSTDTQYF.

CDR3 residues: CASSFTGTKSANAQYF. CDR3 bases: TGTGCCAGCAGTTTTACCGGGACTAAGTCCGCTAATGCGCAGTATTTT. This chain connects TRBV5-4 to TRBJ2-3, with 7 nucleotides matching TRBD2. Unmatched junction bases numbered 19, after V lost 5 bases and J lost 10 bases. Looked up from germline, CDR1 is SGHNT and CDR2 is YYREEE (reference sequence). The CDR3 totals 16 residues.

The rearrangement joins TRBV3-1 (or the pseudogene TRBV3-2) to TRBJ2-3; 8 nucleotides align to TRBD1. In germline, CDR1 is LGHDT, CDR2 YNNKEL (reference sequence). CDR3 length equals 16 residues. V lost 4 bases, J lost 6 bases, and 12 bases stayed unmatched. CDR3 DNA sequence: TGTGCCAGCAGCCTACCGCTGACAGGGGAAGTGGATACGCAGTATTTT. The encoded protein is CASSLPLTGEVDTQYF.

This chain connects TRBV21-1 to TRBJ1-2. TRBV21-1 constitutes a pseudogene. The CDR3 extends over 15 amino acids. The CDR3 nucleotides read TGTGCCAGCAGAATCTCCCCCGAGGGAGGCGATGGCTACACCTTC. Amino acid sequence: CASRISPEGGDGYTF.